This T cell receptor (beta chain) was sequenced during a study of blood T cell repertoires in COVID-19. Assay used: immunoSEQ multiplex PCR; TCRdb lists only in-frame clones, some missing. The sample yields fewer than 110,000 clones, approximately 92% seen once. V was clipped by 0 bases and J by 8 bases, with 14 bases between them. CDR3 size: 15 residues. Germline CDR1 is WNHNN and CDR2 is SYGVQD (reference sequence). The chain combines TRBV10-1 with TRBJ2-1; D gene unclear. The source of this sequence is a man aged 50-60 years with active COVID-19. Sequenced sample: peripheral blood. The CDR3 region is CASSESTPESDEQFF. DNA for the CDR3: TGCGCCAGCAGTGAGTCTACCCCGGAGAGCGATGAGCAGTTCTTC.